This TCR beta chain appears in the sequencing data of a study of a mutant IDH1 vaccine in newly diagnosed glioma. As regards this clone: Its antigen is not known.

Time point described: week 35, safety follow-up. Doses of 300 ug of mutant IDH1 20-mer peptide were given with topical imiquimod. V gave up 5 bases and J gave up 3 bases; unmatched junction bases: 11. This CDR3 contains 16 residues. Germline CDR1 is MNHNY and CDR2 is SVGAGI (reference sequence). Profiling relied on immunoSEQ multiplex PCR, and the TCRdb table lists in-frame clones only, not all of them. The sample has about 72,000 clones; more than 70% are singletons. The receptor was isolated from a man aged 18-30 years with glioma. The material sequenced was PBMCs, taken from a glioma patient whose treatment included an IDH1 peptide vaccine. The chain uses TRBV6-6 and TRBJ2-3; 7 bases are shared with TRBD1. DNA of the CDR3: TGTGCCAGCAGTACTACAGGGGTGGGTCAGACAGATACGCAGTATTTT. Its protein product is CASSTTGVGQTDTQYF.